Following are 14 T cell receptor beta chains from one sample sequenced in a study of CD8 T cells in ankylosing spondylitis. Points from the study as a whole: Seemingly characteristic of ankylosing spondylitis blood was a TCR beta motif consisting of under ten highly homologous variants.

Their specific antigens are unknown. One entry per CDR3 protein, called by TCRdb with MiXCR from the 5' RACE reads. The table includes about 400,000 distinct CDR3 sequences, 20% to 25% detected once. The material sequenced was blood, either unsorted or a sorted T cell fraction (not recorded which). The receptors were gathered from a male donor with ankylosing spondylitis.

This clonotype came up a few times. The gene calls are TRBV7-2 and TRBJ2-2; no reliable D call. Germline-derived CDR1 and CDR2 are SGHTA and FQGNSA. Trimming removed 7 bases at V and 0 bases at J, with 12 bases between. The CDR3 runs 15 residues. CDR3 in amino acids: CASNTRGANTGELFF. The CDR3 coding sequence is TGTGCCAGCAACACCCGAGGAGCGAACACCGGGGAGCTGTTTTTT.

The sample holds a few counts of this clonotype. The gene calls are TRBV6-1 and TRBJ2-1; possibly TRBD2 for D (7 bases). Germline V gene lookup returns CDR1 MNHNS and CDR2 SASEGT. The CDR3 contains 16 residues. Trimming removed 5 bases at V and 6 bases at J, with 20 bases between. CDR3 region: CASSKGGGGSINEQFF. CDR3 nucleotides: TGTGCCAGCAGTAAGGGGGGTGGCGGGAGTATCAATGAGCAGTTCTTC.

The CDR3 region is CASRADRVGGGYTF. CDR3 sequence (DNA): TGTGCCAGCAGAGCAGACAGGGTAGGAGGTGGCTACACCTTC. V gene TRBV12-3 or TRBV12-4 combines with J gene TRBJ1-2; 7 nucleotides align to TRBD1. The CDR3 contains 14 residues. The junction had 11 bases not matched to a gene; V was cut back by 6 bases and J by 7 bases.

The rearrangement uses TRBV20-1 and TRBJ1-2; D may be TRBD1 (5 bases). The CDR3 runs to 15 residues. Germline lookup yields CDR1 DFQATT and CDR2 SNEGSKA (reference sequence). Trimming removed 0 bases at V and 8 bases at J, with 19 bases between. The CDR3 sequence: CSARDTGIDWGGYTF. As DNA, the CDR3 is TGCAGTGCTAGAGATACCGGCATTGATTGGGGGGGCTACACCTTC.

The CDR3 loop is CASSPGTLDTDTQYF. The CDR3 region has the DNA TGTGCCAGCAGCCCCGGGACTCTCGACACAGATACGCAGTATTTT. This chain uses TRBV7-9 with TRBJ2-3, with a tentative D call TRBD2 (6 bases). The V end was cut by 5 bases, the J end by 2 bases, with 14 bases between. The CDR3 extends over 15 amino acids. Germline values: CDR1 SEHNR, CDR2 FQNEAQ (reference sequence).

The chain's CDR3 is CASSRQGLAGETQYF. CDR3 nucleotides: TGTGCCAGCAGCCGGCAAGGACTAGCGGGCGAGACCCAGTACTTC. This sequence joins TRBV7-8 and TRBJ2-5; 11 nucleotides match TRBD2. The CDR3 consists of 15 residues. CDR1 SGHVS and CDR2 FQNEAQ come from the germline V gene. Trimming took 5 bases from V and 5 from J; bases not matched to a gene: 7. The full variable domain, completed using reference TRBV7-8 and TRBJ2-5, is GAGVSQSPRYKVAKRGQDVALRCDPISGHVSLFWYQQALGQGPEFLTYFQNEAQLDKSGLPSDRFFAERPEGSVSTLKIQRTQQEDSAVYLCASSRQGLAGETQYFGPGTRLLVL.

Only a few counts were recorded for this clonotype. The V call is TRBV4-3, the J call TRBJ2-1, with no clear D. CDR1 is LGHNA, CDR2 YSLEER, per germline. This CDR3 is built from 15 residues. With 0 bases removed from V and 5 bases from J, the gap between germline ends came to 11 bases. In DNA form, the CDR3 reads TGCGCCAGCAGCCAAGAGGCCAGGTCTCACAATGAGCAGTTCTTC. Its translation is CASSQEARSHNEQFF.

The rearrangement joins TRBV20-1 to TRBJ1-5; 9 bases are shared with TRBD1. CDR1 and CDR2 from the germline V gene are DFQATT and SNEGSKA (reference sequence). V lost 3 bases to trimming and J lost 4 bases; unmatched junction nucleotides: 16. The CDR3 sequence is 18 residues long. The CDR3 nucleotides read TGCAGTGCTAGTGGACAAAGGACAGGGGCACTATGGAATCAGCCCCAGCATTTT. Amino acids: CSASGQRTGALWNQPQHF.

CDR3 coding DNA: TGCGCCAGCAGAGAAATAGCGGGAGCGAACACCGGGGAGCTGTTTTTT. It specifies CASREIAGANTGELFF. V usage is TRBV5-1 and J usage is TRBJ2-2, with TRBD2 matching 9 bases. J was trimmed by 0 bases and V by 5 bases; bases with no gene match: 5. Germline assignment: CDR1 SGHRS and CDR2 YFSETQ. The CDR3 sequence is 16 residues long.

The chain uses TRBV27 and TRBJ1-2, with D uncertain. Trimming removed 5 bases at V and 6 bases at J, with 19 bases between. CDR1 is MNHEY, CDR2 SMNVEV, per germline (reference sequence). The CDR3 has 15 amino acids. DNA of the CDR3: TGTGCCAGCAGTCTATTCACACCACGTACCGATGGCTACACCTTC. Protein sequence: CASSLFTPRTDGYTF.

This clonotype was observed a handful of times. This chain links TRBV10-3 with TRBJ1-2; 7 bases match TRBD1. CDR1 ENHRY and CDR2 SYGVKD come from the germline V gene. The junction had 17 bases not matched to a gene; V was cut back by 10 bases and J by 0 bases. The CDR3 is made up of 17 amino acids. Here the CDR3 DNA reads TGTGCCACCTTACCGACAGGGATAACAGGGTCTAACTATGGCTACACCTTC. Translating it yields CATLPTGITGSNYGYTF.

This clonotype was recorded at least ten times. This chain joins TRBV29-1 and TRBJ2-5, with 9 nucleotides matching TRBD1. Per the germline V gene, CDR1 is SQVTM and CDR2 is ANQGSEA. This CDR3 has 13 amino acids. Trimming at V came to 7 bases and at J to 5 bases, leaving 8 bases not matched to a gene. CDR3 region: CSERNRGLETQYF. The CDR3 DNA reads as TGCAGCGAAAGAAACAGGGGGCTTGAGACCCAGTACTTC. The full variable domain, rest sourced from reference TRBV29-1 and TRBJ2-5, is SAVISQKPSRDICQRGTSLTIQCQVDSQVTMMFWYRQQPGQSLTLIATANQGSEATYESGFVIDKFPISRPNLTFSTLTVSNMSPEDSSIYLCSERNRGLETQYFGPGTRLLVL.

The chain recombines TRBV10-2 with TRBJ2-3; 7 nucleotides match TRBD1. Germline CDR1 is WSHSY and CDR2 is SAAADI. Germline trimming cut 6 bases from V and 2 bases from J; bases unmatched to any gene: 5. CDR3 length equals 14 residues. CDR3 nucleotides: TGCGCCAGCAGGGGACAGAGCGTCACAGATACGCAGTATTTT. Translating it yields CASRGQSVTDTQYF.

This chain links TRBV7-8 with TRBJ1-4, with 7 bases lining up with TRBD1. The germline V gene has CDR1 SGHVS and CDR2 FQNEAQ. The CDR3 loop spans 14 amino acids. V shed 4 bases, J shed 8 bases, and the junction held 7 bases outside the gene matches. The CDR3: CASSSGTVLEKLFF. CDR3 coding DNA: TGTGCCAGCAGCTCCGGGACAGTACTAGAAAAACTGTTTTTT.